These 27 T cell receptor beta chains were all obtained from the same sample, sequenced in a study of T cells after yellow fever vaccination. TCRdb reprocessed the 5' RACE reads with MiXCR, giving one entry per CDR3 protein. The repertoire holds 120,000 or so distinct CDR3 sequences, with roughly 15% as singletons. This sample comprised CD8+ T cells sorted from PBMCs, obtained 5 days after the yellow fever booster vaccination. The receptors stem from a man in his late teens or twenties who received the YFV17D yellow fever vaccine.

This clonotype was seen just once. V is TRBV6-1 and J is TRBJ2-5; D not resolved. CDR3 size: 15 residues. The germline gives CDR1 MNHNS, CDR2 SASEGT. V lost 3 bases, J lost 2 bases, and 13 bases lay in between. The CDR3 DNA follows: TGTGCCAGCAGTGAGTATGGCAGCTTACAAGAGACCCAGTACTTC. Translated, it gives CASSEYGSLQETQYF.

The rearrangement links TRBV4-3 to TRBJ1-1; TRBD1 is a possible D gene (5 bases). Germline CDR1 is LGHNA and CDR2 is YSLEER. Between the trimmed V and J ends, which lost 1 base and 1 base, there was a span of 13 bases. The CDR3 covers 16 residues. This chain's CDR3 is CASSQGTLQANTEAFF. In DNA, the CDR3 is TGCGCCAGCAGCCAAGGAACCTTACAGGCGAACACTGAAGCTTTCTTT.

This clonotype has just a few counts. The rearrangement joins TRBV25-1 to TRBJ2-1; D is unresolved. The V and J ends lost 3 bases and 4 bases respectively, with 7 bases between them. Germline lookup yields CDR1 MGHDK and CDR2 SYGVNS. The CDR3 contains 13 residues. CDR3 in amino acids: CASSDMGYNEQFF. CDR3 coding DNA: TGTGCCAGCAGTGACATGGGTTACAATGAGCAGTTCTTC.

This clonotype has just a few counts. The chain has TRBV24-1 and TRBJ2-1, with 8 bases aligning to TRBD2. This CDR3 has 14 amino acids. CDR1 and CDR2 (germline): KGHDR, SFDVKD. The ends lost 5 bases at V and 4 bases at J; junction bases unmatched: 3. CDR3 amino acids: CATSARGDYNEQFF. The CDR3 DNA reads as TGTGCCACCAGTGCGCGGGGGGATTACAATGAGCAGTTCTTC.

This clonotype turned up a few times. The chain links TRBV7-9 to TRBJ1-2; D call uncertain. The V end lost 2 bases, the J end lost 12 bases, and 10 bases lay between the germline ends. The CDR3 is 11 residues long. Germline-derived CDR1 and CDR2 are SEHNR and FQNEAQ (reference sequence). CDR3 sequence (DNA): TGTGCCAGCAGCTTATACGACGATCACACCTTC. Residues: CASSLYDDHTF.

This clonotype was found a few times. The CDR3 region is CASTPGTSGYNEQFF. CDR3 coding DNA: TGCGCCAGCACCCCGGGGACTAGCGGTTACAATGAGCAGTTCTTC. J is TRBJ2-1 and V is TRBV5-1, with TRBD2 matching 11 bases. After removal of 6 bases from V and 4 bases from J, the junction contained 6 bases not matched to a gene. Germline V lookup: CDR1 SGHRS, CDR2 YFSETQ. This CDR3 has 15 amino acids.

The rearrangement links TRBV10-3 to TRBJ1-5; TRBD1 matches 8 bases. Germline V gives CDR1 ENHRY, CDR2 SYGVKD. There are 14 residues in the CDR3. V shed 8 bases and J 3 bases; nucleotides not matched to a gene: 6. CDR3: CAIWTGTDNQPQHF. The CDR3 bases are TGTGCCATCTGGACAGGGACGGACAATCAGCCCCAGCATTTT.

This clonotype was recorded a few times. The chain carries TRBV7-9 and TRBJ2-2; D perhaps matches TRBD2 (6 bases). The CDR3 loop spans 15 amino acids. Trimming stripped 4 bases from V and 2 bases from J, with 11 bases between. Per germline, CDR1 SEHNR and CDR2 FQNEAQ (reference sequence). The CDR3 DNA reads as TGTGCCAGCAGCTCCGGGACTCGAAACACCGGGGAGCTGTTTTTT. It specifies CASSSGTRNTGELFF.

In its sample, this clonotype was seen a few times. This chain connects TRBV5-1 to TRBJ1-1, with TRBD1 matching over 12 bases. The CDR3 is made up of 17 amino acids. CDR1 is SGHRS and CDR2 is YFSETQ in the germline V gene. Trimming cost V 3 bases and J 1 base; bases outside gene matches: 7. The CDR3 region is CASSSRDRGPSNTEAFF. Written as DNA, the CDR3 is TGCGCCAGCAGCTCCCGGGACAGGGGGCCTTCGAACACTGAAGCTTTCTTT.

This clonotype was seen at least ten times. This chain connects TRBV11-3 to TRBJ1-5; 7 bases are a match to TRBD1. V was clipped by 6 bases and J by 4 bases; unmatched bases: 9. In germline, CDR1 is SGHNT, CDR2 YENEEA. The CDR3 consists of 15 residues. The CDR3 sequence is CASSLGTAINQPQHF. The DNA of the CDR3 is TGTGCCAGCAGTCTCGGGACAGCCATTAATCAGCCCCAGCATTTT.

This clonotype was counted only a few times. CDR3 in amino acids: CATSRSKGTWTGELFF. The CDR3 region has the DNA TGTGCCACCAGCAGATCCAAGGGTACTTGGACCGGGGAGCTGTTTTTT. The chain employs TRBV15 and TRBJ2-2; D is unclear. The V gene lost 2 bases and the J gene lost 5 bases, with 15 bases spanning the gap. The germline CDR1 and CDR2 sequences are LNHNV and YYDKDF (reference sequence). This CDR3 is 16 amino acids long.

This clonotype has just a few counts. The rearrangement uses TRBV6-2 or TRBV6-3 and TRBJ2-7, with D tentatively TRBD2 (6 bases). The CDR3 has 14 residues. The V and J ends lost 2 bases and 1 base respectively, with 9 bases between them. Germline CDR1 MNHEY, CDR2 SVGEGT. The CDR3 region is CASSYRETSYEQYV. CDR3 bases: TGTGCCAGCAGTTACCGGGAGACGTCCTACGAGCAGTACGTC.

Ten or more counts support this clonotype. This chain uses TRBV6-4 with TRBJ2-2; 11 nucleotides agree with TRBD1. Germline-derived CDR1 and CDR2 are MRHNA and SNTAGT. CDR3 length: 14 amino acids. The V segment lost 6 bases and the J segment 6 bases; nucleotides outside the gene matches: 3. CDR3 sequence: CASSAGQGAGELFF. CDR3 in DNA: TGTGCCAGCAGCGCGGGACAGGGGGCCGGGGAGCTGTTTTTT.

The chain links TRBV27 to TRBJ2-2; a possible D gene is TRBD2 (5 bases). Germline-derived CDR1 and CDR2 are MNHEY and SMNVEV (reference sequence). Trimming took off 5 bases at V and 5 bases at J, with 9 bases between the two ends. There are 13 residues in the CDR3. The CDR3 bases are TGTGCCAGCAGTCTTCGGGGTACCGGGGAGCTGTTTTTT. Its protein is CASSLRGTGELFF.

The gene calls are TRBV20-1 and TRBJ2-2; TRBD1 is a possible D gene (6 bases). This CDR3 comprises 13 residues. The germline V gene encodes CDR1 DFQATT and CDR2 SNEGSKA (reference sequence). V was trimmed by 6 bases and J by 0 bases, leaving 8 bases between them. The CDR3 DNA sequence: TGCAGTGCCTGGACAGCGAACACCGGGGAGCTGTTTTTT. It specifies CSAWTANTGELFF.

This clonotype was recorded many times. The CDR3 DNA reads TGTGCCAGCAGTTACGGGGGAGGAACTGAAGCTTTCTTT. This codes for CASSYGGGTEAFF. The chain links TRBV6-5 to TRBJ1-1, with D possibly matching TRBD1 (5 bases). In germline, CDR1 is MNHEY, CDR2 SVGAGI. V was trimmed by 2 bases and J by 5 bases, leaving 9 bases between them. The CDR3 covers 13 residues.

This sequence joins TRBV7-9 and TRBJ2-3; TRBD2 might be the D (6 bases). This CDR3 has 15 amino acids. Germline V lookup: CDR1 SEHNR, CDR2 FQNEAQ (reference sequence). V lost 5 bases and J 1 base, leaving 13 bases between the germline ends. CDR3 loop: CASSTLAFGTDTQYF. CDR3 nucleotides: TGTGCCAGCAGCACTCTAGCGTTCGGCACAGATACGCAGTATTTT.

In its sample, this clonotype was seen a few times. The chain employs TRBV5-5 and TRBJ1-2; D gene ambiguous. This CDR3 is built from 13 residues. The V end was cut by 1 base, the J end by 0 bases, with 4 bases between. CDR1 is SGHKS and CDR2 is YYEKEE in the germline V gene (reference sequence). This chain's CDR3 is CASSLSTNYGYTF. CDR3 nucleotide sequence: TGTGCCAGCAGCTTGTCTACTAACTATGGCTACACCTTC. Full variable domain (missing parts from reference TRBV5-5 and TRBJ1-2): DAGVTQSPTHLIKTRGQQVTLRCSPISGHKSVSWYQQVLGQGPQFIFQYYEKEERGRGNFPDRFSARQFPNYSSELNVNALLLGDSALYLCASSLSTNYGYTFGSGTRLTVV.

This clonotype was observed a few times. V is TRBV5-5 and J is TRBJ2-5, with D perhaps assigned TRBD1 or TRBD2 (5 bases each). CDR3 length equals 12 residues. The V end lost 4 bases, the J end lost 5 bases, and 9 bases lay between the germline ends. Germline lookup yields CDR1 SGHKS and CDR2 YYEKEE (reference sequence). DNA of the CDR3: TGTGCCAGCAGCCGGGGACGGGAGACCCAGTACTTC. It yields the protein CASSRGRETQYF.

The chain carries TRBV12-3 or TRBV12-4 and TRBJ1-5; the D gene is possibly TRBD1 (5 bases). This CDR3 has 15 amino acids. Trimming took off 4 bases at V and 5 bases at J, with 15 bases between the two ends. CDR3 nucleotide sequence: TGTGCCAGCAGTTCCTTGGGGAGAGGGGATCAGCCCCAGCATTTT. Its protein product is CASSSLGRGDQPQHF.

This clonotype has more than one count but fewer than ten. The CDR3 sequence: CASSPDGGGKTQYF. In DNA form, the CDR3 reads TGCGCCAGCAGCCCGGATGGGGGGGGGAAGACCCAGTACTTC. The genes are TRBV5-1 and TRBJ2-5, with 7 positions matching TRBD2. The V gene's germline CDR1 is SGHRS and CDR2 YFSETQ. The CDR3 runs 14 residues. V dropped 4 bases and J dropped 6; count of bases not matched to a gene: 9.

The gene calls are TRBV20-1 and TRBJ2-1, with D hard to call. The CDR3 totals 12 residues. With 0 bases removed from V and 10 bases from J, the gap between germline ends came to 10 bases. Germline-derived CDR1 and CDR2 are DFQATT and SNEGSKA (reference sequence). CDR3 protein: CSARDPRGEQFF. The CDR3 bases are TGCAGTGCTAGAGATCCCAGAGGCGAGCAGTTCTTC.

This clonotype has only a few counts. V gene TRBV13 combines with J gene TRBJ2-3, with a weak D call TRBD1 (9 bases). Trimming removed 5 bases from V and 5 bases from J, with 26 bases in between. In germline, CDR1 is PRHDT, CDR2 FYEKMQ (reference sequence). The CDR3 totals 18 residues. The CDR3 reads CASSKLLAGTGREDTQYF. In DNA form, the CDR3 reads TGTGCCAGCAGCAAGCTGTTAGCGGGGACAGGGAGGGAAGATACGCAGTATTTT.

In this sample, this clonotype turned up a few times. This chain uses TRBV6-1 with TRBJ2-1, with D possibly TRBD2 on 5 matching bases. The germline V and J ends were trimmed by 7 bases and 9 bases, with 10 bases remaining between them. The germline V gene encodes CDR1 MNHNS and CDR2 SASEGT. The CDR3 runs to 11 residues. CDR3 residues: CASMKSGEQFF. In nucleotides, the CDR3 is TGTGCCAGCATGAAGAGCGGTGAGCAGTTCTTC.

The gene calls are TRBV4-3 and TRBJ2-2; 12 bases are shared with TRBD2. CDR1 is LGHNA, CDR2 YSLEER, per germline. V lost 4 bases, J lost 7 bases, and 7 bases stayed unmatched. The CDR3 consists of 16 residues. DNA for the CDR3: TGCGCCAGCAGCCCGGAGCTAGCGGGGGGGATCGGGGAGCTGTTTTTT. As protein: CASSPELAGGIGELFF.

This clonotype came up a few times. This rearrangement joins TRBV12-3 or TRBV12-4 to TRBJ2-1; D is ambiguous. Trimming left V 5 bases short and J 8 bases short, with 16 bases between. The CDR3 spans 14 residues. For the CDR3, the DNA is TGTGCCAGCAGTCGTCAGCCGGCGGCCGATGAGCAGTTCTTC. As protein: CASSRQPAADEQFF.

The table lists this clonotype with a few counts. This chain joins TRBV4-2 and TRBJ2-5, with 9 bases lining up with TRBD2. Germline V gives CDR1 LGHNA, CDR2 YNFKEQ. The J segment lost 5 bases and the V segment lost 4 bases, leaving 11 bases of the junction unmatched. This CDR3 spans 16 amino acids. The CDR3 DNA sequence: TGTGCCAGCAGCCCCCCCCGCGCGGGGGGGGAGGAGACCCAGTACTTC. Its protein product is CASSPPRAGGEETQYF.